This T cell receptor beta chain was captured in a study of T cells in narcolepsy (dated by TCRdb to 2016 to 2018). As for the study more broadly: Patients with narcolepsy type 1 or type 2 (NT1, NT2) were enrolled in the study together with healthy control donors. The study used TCR Vbeta sequencing to track clonotypes in blood and CSF while looking for autoreactive T cells in narcolepsy patients that target self-antigens of hypocretin neurons (hypocretin, TRIB2). Points the paper makes about the study in general: No sequences matching autoreactive T cell clones were contained in some blood memory CD4+ repertoires from patients and controls. HCRT-specific and TRIB2-specific autoreactive clonotypes were highlighted in plots that compared CD4+ T cell clonotypes in CSF versus blood from the same patient. Autoreactive clonotypes were reported to be detected serially in the blood of the same patients and of different patients, but not in the blood of healthy controls. Numbers of sequenced blood memory CD4+ clonotypes were comparable, with averages of some 42,000 in patients and 33,354 in controls.

For TCR Vbeta sequencing, memory CD4+ T cells were sorted ex vivo from the peripheral blood of both healthy controls and narcolepsy patients. Concerning this clone itself: It has no known antigen specificity. Per-base quality was not reported, and no clone a single base away is much larger than it.

The library was prepared using the immunoSEQ multiplex PCR assay. As stored in TCRdb, this immuneACCESS dataset retains in-frame rearrangements with V and J assigned. A fraction of the clones does not appear; measured against another copy, unresolved V genes explain less than half of the discrepancy, and the remainder lacks a known reason. Counted in this sample were fewer than 35,000 clones; about four fifths of them appeared once. The ten largest clones capture less than 1% of the sample. Based on the germline V gene, the CDR1 and CDR2 sequences are SQVTM and ANQGSEA. Trimming takes 6 bases from V and 0 bases from J, and the germline ends sit 5 bases apart. The CDR3 contains 12 residues, cysteine and phenylalanine counted. The entry retains the CDR3 DNA only, 36 bases that are in frame from base 1.

The specimen sequenced was CD45RA- memory CD4+ T cells from PBMCs. The meaning of the sample's cell subset or site label: memory T cells sorted ex vivo from peripheral blood. This chain joins TRBV29-1 to TRBJ2-2, with no D gene named confidently. The TCR sequence derives from a human donor with narcolepsy. CDR3 sequence: CSVAPNTGELFF. The nucleotides are TGCAGCGTAGCTCCGAACACCGGGGAGCTGTTTTTT.